These T cell receptor beta chains were read from a single sample in a study of cytomegalovirus exposure and HLA in healthy donors. Profiled with immunoSEQ multiplex PCR; TCRdb holds only in-frame clones, not every one. This sample has about 130,000 clones, with roughly a tenth found just once. Sequenced: PBMCs. These receptors came from a woman aged 18-35 years in good health and CMV-seropositive. Each CDR3 is given with its conserved first and last residue. The D gene is left open where the match is weak. Some rows mark clone size as missing; the rest say once, few, many or name a class of expanded clone.

D gene	clone size	J gene	V gene	CDR3 DNA	CDR3 protein
NA	few	TRBJ1-1	TRBV2	TGTGCCAGCAAGGAGGGCGGATTGCAAGCTTTCTTT	CASKEGGLQAFF
NA	few	TRBJ1-1	TRBV7-7	TGTGCTAGCAGCTTCGACAAGAACACTGAAGCTTTCTTT	CASSFDKNTEAFF
NA	NA	TRBJ2-7	TRBV28	TGTGCCAGCTCTTTGGCAGGCCTTCCCTACGAGCAGTACTTC	CASSLAGLPYEQYF
TRBD2	few	TRBJ2-1	TRBV10-3	TGTGCCATCAGTGATGGGACTAGCGGGAGGGACGATGAGCAGTTCTTC	CAISDGTSGRDDEQFF
TRBD2	few	TRBJ2-7	TRBV5-1	TGCGCCAGCAGCTACCAGTTAGCGGGAGAGGACGAGCAGTACTTC	CASSYQLAGEDEQYF
TRBD1	NA	TRBJ1-3	TRBV18	TGTGCCAGCTCACCGCCACAGGGGAGCTCTGGAAACACCATATATTTT	CASSPPQGSSGNTIYF
NA	few	TRBJ2-4	TRBV28	TGTGCCAGCAGTACCACCAGACTAGAACGGGCCAAAAACATTCAGTACTTC	CASSTTRLERAKNIQYF
NA	few	TRBJ1-1	TRBV6-1	TGTGCCAGCAGCGCCGAGAGTTCGGGGACTGAAGCTTTCTTT	CASSAESSGTEAFF
TRBD1	few	TRBJ1-2	TRBV19	TGTGCCAGTAGTATCTCAGGGGGCATTGGCTACACCTTC	CASSISGGIGYTF
NA	NA	TRBJ2-1	TRBV7-9	TGTGCCAGCAGCTTCGGTCAAGGACTCGGCCTCAATGAGCAGTTCTTC	CASSFGQGLGLNEQFF
TRBD1	few	TRBJ2-1	TRBV6-1	TGTGCCAGCAGGGACAGGGATGTAGGTGAGCAGTTCTTC	CASRDRDVGEQFF
NA	NA	TRBJ2-4	TRBV7-8	TGTGCCAGCAGCTTATTTATCGGGGACATTCAGTACTTC	CASSLFIGDIQYF
NA	few	TRBJ1-1	TRBV30	TGTGCCTGGAGTGCGGTGAACACTGAAGCTTTCTTT	CAWSAVNTEAFF
NA	NA	TRBJ1-1	TRBV29-1	TGCAGCGTTGAACTCGGGGGGACAAGTGAAGCTTTCTTT	CSVELGGTSEAFF
NA	NA	TRBJ2-3	TRBV6-5	TGTGCCAGCAGTCTGTTAGGGGGAGGCACAGATACGCAGTATTTT	CASSLLGGGTDTQYF
NA	NA	TRBJ1-1	TRBV6-1	TGTGCCAGCAGTGTAACCCGGGACAACGAAGCTTTCTTT	CASSVTRDNEAFF
NA	few	TRBJ2-5	TRBV5-1	TGCGCCAGCGCCCCACGCCTCGGGGTTCAAGAGACCCAGTACTTC	CASAPRLGVQETQYF
NA	few	TRBJ2-1	TRBV6-5	TGTGCCAGCAGTTACATCGGGAGTCCCAATGAGCAGTTCTTC	CASSYIGSPNEQFF
NA	few	TRBJ2-5	TRBV2	TGTGCCAGCAGTGAAGTACAGGGTGTCGCCTACAAAGAGACCCAGTACTTC	CASSEVQGVAYKETQYF
TRBD2	few	TRBJ2-1	TRBV4-2	TGTGCCAGCAGCCAAGCGGACGCGGGAGACGGCAACAATGAGCAGTTCTTC	CASSQADAGDGNNEQFF
TRBD1	NA	TRBJ1-1	TRBV7-9	TGTGCCAGCAGTGCGCAGGGACAGGGGACTGAAGCTTTCTTT	CASSAQGQGTEAFF
NA	NA	TRBJ2-2	TRBV30	TGTGCCTGGAGTTCCGGGACACTCTACACCGGGGAGCTGTTTTTT	CAWSSGTLYTGELFF
NA	NA	TRBJ2-1	TRBV29-1	TGCAGCGTCCTGACTAGAGGGGCCCAGGAGCAGTTCTTC	CSVLTRGAQEQFF
NA	NA	TRBJ1-4	TRBV5-1	TGCGCCAGCAGCGGTTCAGGGTCTCTCGAAAAACTGTTTTTT	CASSGSGSLEKLFF
NA	few	TRBJ1-5	TRBV5-6	TGTGCCAGCAGCTTTGGCACAGGGATGAGCAATCAGCCCCAGCATTTT	CASSFGTGMSNQPQHF
NA	few	TRBJ1-1	TRBV7-9	TGTGCCAGCAACAGACCGTTTCCTCCCACTGAAGCTTTCTTT	CASNRPFPPTEAFF
NA	NA	TRBJ1-5	TRBV18	TGTGCCAGCTCACCTTTCGACAGACAGCCCCAGCATTTT	CASSPFDRQPQHF
NA	few	TRBJ1-1	TRBV7-2	TGTGCCAGCAGCCTGGGGCAGTCTGGAGCTTTCTTT	CASSLGQSGAFF
NA	NA	TRBJ2-1	TRBV11-2	TGTGCCAGCAGCTCCCGGGGAGGAGTCAGCTCCTACAATGAGCAGTTCTTC	CASSSRGGVSSYNEQFF